The subject of this entry is one T cell receptor beta chain. The antigen is undetermined. The data originate from a study of T-cell reconstitution after alpha-beta-depleted transplantation in children. The CDR3 is 11 residues long. Between the trimmed V and J ends, which lost 4 bases and 4 bases, there was a span of 6 bases. Germline CDR1 and CDR2: SGHRS and YFSETQ. The study's findings and limits: Roughly two months post-transplant, alpha-beta T cells reportedly originated from several hundred graft clones that had expanded. At the one-year point after transplant, T-cell counts and TCRbeta diversity were found to come mostly from T cells that had been newly produced. At day 60, the high TCRbeta diversity found in some patients originated from recipient T cells and thymic progenitors that had survived.

Unique molecular identifiers were used to barcode this TCRbeta library. One entry per CDR3 protein, called by TCRdb with MiXCR from the PCR reads. The profile covers fewer than 450,000 distinct CDR3 sequences, with 16% appearing a single time and around 41% taken by the ten largest. The rearrangement uses TRBV5-1 and TRBJ2-7; D remains unclear. The clonotype comes from a male patient between 2 and 9 years old who had a stem cell transplant for acute lymphoblastic leukemia, so the T cells may come from the graft donor. The sample was PBMCs, mostly from graft donor cells, taken 360 days after TCRalphabeta/CD19-depleted stem cell transplant. In DNA, the CDR3 is TGCGCCAGCAGCAAAGAGTACGAGCAGTACTTC. Translating gives CASSKEYEQYF.